Below, 32 T cell receptor beta chains from the same sample are listed, as sequenced in a study of cytomegalovirus exposure and HLA in healthy donors. 60 Vbeta and 13 Jbeta primers were used in PCR. The data were produced by immunoSEQ multiplex PCR, yet TCRdb's version contains in-frame clones alone and is incomplete. The top ten clones hold roughly 4% of a sample with over 250,000 clones, about nine tenths of them seen once. Sequencing was done on a sample of PBMCs. The source of these receptors is a man aged 40-49 years in good health and CMV-seropositive.

The rearrangement uses TRBV5-1 and TRBJ2-7; 9 bases match TRBD1. The CDR3 spans 14 residues. V was pared by 3 bases and J by 4 bases, with 5 bases of the junction left unmatched. Per germline, CDR1 SGHRS and CDR2 YFSETQ. The CDR3 is CASSSGTGFYEQYF. The CDR3 bases are TGCGCCAGCAGCTCTGGGACAGGGTTTTACGAGCAGTACTTC.

J is TRBJ2-1 and V is TRBV19, with 7 bases that match TRBD1. With 5 bases clipped from V and 5 bases from J, the junction kept 6 bases outside the gene matches. The CDR3 runs to 14 residues. The germline CDR1 and CDR2 sequences are LNHDA and SQIVND (reference sequence). The chain's CDR3 is CASSPRQGNNEQFF. For the CDR3, the DNA is TGTGCCAGTAGTCCCCGACAGGGTAACAATGAGCAGTTCTTC. Filled out from reference TRBV19 and TRBJ2-1, the complete variable domain reads DGGITQSPKYLFRKEGQNVTLSCEQNLNHDAMYWYRQDPGQGLRLIYYSQIVNDFQKGDIAEGYSVSREKKESFPLTVTSAQKNPTAFYLCASSPRQGNNEQFFGPGTRLTVL.

The V call is TRBV2, the J call TRBJ2-7, with 7 nucleotides matching TRBD2. Germline CDR1 SNHLY, CDR2 FYNNEI. Losses at the gene ends were 3 bases for V and 3 bases for J; bases not matched to a gene: 8. This CDR3 contains 15 residues. The CDR3 loop is CASSDLAAEIYEQYF. In nucleotides, the CDR3 is TGTGCCAGCAGTGACCTAGCGGCAGAGATCTACGAGCAGTACTTC.

The rearrangement links TRBV21-1 to TRBJ1-1; no check of the table's D call, TRBD1, against the DNA was made. TRBV21-1 is marked as a pseudogene. The CDR3 loop spans 15 amino acids. CDR3 nucleotide sequence: TGTGCCAGCAGCAAACCAGGGAAAGTCGGGACTGAAGCTTTCTTT. Protein sequence: CASSKPGKVGTEAFF.

The gene calls are TRBV19 and TRBJ2-1; D is uncertain. CDR3 length: 11 amino acids. Germline CDR1 is LNHDA and CDR2 is SQIVND (reference sequence). V lost 4 bases and J lost 9, with 7 bases in between. The chain's CDR3 is CASSNTREQFF. The DNA for the CDR3 is TGTGCCAGTAGTAACACCCGTGAGCAGTTCTTC.

This chain links TRBV28 with TRBJ2-1, with 8 bases fitting TRBD1. This CDR3 is 16 amino acids long. Germline loops: CDR1 MDHEN, CDR2 SYDVKM. V lost 2 bases to trimming and J lost 4 bases; unmatched junction nucleotides: 7. For the CDR3, the DNA is TGTGCCAGCAGTTTAACCGGGACAGGCCTATACAATGAGCAGTTCTTC. Protein sequence: CASSLTGTGLYNEQFF.

For this clone: The identical CDR3 is also encoded by other nucleotide sequences in the sample. This rearrangement joins TRBV29-1 to TRBJ2-2; D not certain. This CDR3 has 12 amino acids. With 1 base removed from V and 4 bases from J, the gap between germline ends came to 4 bases. Germline CDR1 is SQVTM and CDR2 is ANQGSEA. The CDR3 loop reads CSVEGSTGELFF. The CDR3 nucleotides are TGCAGCGTTGAAGGGAGCACCGGGGAGCTGTTTTTT.

This clone was observed a few times. The chain is built from TRBV9 and TRBJ1-1; a weak D match, TRBD1 (5 bases). Trimming cost V 0 bases and J 4 bases, with 10 bases left between them. Germline V gives CDR1 SGDLS, CDR2 YYNGEE. The CDR3 has 14 residues. CDR3 sequence reads: CASSVGGVSTEAFF. The CDR3 nucleotides are TGTGCCAGCAGCGTAGGGGGGGTATCCACTGAAGCTTTCTTT.

The chain recombines TRBV5-6 with TRBJ2-4; D may be TRBD2 (5 bases). Germline loops: CDR1 SGHDT, CDR2 YYEEEE. The CDR3 sequence is 14 residues long. V was pared by 2 bases and J by 2 bases, with 8 bases between. The CDR3 region has the DNA TGTGCCAGCAGCTTCCGGGGAACCAAAAACATTCAGTACTTC. Translation gives CASSFRGTKNIQYF. Full variable domain (rest looked up from reference TRBV5-6 and TRBJ2-4): DAGVTQSPTHLIKTRGQQVTLRCSPKSGHDTVSWYQQALGQGPQFIFQYYEEEERQRGNFPDRFSGHQFPNYSSELNVNALLLGDSALYLCASSFRGTKNIQYFGAGTRLSVL.

CDR3: CASSRRTRQGNEQFF. In DNA form, the CDR3 reads TGTGCCAGCAGCCGAAGGACTAGACAAGGCAATGAGCAGTTCTTC. This sequence joins TRBV7-9 and TRBJ2-1; 7 nucleotides align to TRBD2. The CDR3 runs 15 residues. CDR1 SEHNR and CDR2 FQNEAQ come from the germline V gene (reference sequence). V was pared by 5 bases and J by 6 bases, with 10 bases of the junction left unmatched.

The chain links TRBV28 to TRBJ2-7, with D possibly matching TRBD1 (5 bases). V was cut by 3 bases and J by 8 bases, with 11 bases left in between. The germline V gene has CDR1 MDHEN and CDR2 SYDVKM. The CDR3 has 12 amino acids. CDR3 residues: CASSFPGRQQYF. The CDR3 DNA is TGTGCCAGCAGTTTTCCAGGGCGGCAGCAGTACTTC.

This rearrangement joins TRBV19 to TRBJ2-6, with 7 nucleotides matching TRBD1. The CDR3 contains 18 residues. CDR1 and CDR2 (germline): LNHDA, SQIVND (reference sequence). With 6 bases clipped from V and 0 bases from J, the junction kept 11 bases outside the gene matches. The CDR3 nucleotides are TGTGCCAGTAGGAGGACAGGCCATTCGGTCTCTGGGGCCAACGTCCTGACTTTC. It codes for CASRRTGHSVSGANVLTF.

V is TRBV4-1 and J is TRBJ2-3, with TRBD2 identical over 11 bases. From germline, CDR1 is MGHRA and CDR2 YSYEKL. The CDR3 is 18 amino acids. Trimming at V came to 2 bases and at J to 1 base, leaving 8 bases not matched to a gene. The chain's CDR3 is CASSQYPGLAERTDTQYF. The CDR3 DNA is TGCGCCAGCAGCCAATACCCGGGACTAGCGGAGCGCACAGATACGCAGTATTTT.

The chain carries TRBV10-1 and TRBJ2-5; no firm D call. This CDR3 spans 13 amino acids. CDR1 is WNHNN and CDR2 is SYGVQD in the germline V gene (reference sequence). The V end was cut by 5 bases, the J end by 3 bases, with 10 bases between. The CDR3 coding sequence is TGCGCCAGCAGTAGACAAATTGAAGAGACCCAGTACTTC. As protein: CASSRQIEETQYF.

CDR3 sequence reads: CASSMGSTNTEAFF. For the CDR3, the DNA is TGTGCCAGTAGTATGGGCAGTACGAACACTGAAGCTTTCTTT. The rearrangement joins TRBV19 to TRBJ1-1, with D unresolved. CDR3 length: 14 residues. Trimming removed 3 bases at V and 1 base at J, with 9 bases between. Germline CDR1 reads LNHDA; CDR2 reads SQIVND (reference sequence).

The gene calls are TRBV27 and TRBJ2-1; 8 bases map to TRBD2. The CDR3 covers 14 residues. Germline lookup yields CDR1 MNHEY and CDR2 SMNVEV (reference sequence). V dropped 5 bases and J dropped 6; count of bases not matched to a gene: 6. The CDR3 here is CASSLGLASNEQFF. The CDR3, as DNA: TGTGCCAGCAGTCTTGGACTAGCAAGCAATGAGCAGTTCTTC.

This chain uses TRBV6-5 with TRBJ2-7, with 9 bases that match TRBD2. In germline, CDR1 is MNHEY, CDR2 SVGAGI. V trimming: 2 bases; J trimming: 7 bases; junction bases outside the gene matches: 12. There are 16 residues in the CDR3. The CDR3 nucleotides are TGTGCCAGCAGTTACGCCCGACTAGCGGACCTTACGGAGCAGTACTTC. It specifies CASSYARLADLTEQYF.

CDR3 amino acids: CASSYSPGTRLAEAFF. CDR3 coding DNA: TGTGCCAGCAGTTACTCTCCCGGGACACGTCTAGCTGAAGCTTTCTTT. J is TRBJ1-1 and V is TRBV6-5, with D possibly TRBD1 on 6 matching bases. This CDR3 is 16 amino acids long. Germline CDR1 and CDR2: MNHEY and SVGAGI. Deletions cut 0 bases from V and 6 bases from J, with 17 bases between.

The chain carries TRBV28 and TRBJ2-7; a possible D gene is TRBD2 (5 bases). With 3 bases removed from V and 2 bases from J, the gap between germline ends came to 8 bases. The germline V gene encodes CDR1 MDHEN and CDR2 SYDVKM. The CDR3 totals 13 residues. CDR3 DNA sequence: TGTGCCAGCAGTTTCGGGGTTCCCTACGAGCAGTACTTC. Translation gives CASSFGVPYEQYF.

The chain couples TRBV5-1 to TRBJ2-1, with 10 bases fitting TRBD2. Germline V lookup: CDR1 SGHRS, CDR2 YFSETQ. The CDR3 sequence is 13 residues long. Losses at the gene ends were 8 bases for V and 5 bases for J; bases not matched to a gene: 4. The CDR3 sequence: CASTSGEDNEQFF. For the CDR3, the DNA is TGCGCCAGTACTAGCGGGGAAGACAATGAGCAGTTCTTC.

The chain uses TRBV7-8 and TRBJ2-7; D is perhaps TRBD1 (6 bases). This CDR3 has 15 residues. Germline V CDR1 and CDR2: SGHVS, FQNEAQ. The V end lost 2 bases, the J end lost 1 base, and 12 bases lay between the germline ends. The CDR3 nucleotides are TGTGCCAGCAGCTTACTTTGGCAGGGGTCCTACGAGCAGTACTTC. Its translation: CASSLLWQGSYEQYF.

This chain uses TRBV30 with TRBJ1-2, with 9 bases aligning to TRBD1. The V segment lost 7 bases and the J segment 3 bases; nucleotides outside the gene matches: 6. The CDR3 extends over 13 amino acids. Germline V gene sequence: CDR1 GTSNPN, CDR2 SVGIG (reference sequence). The CDR3 spells CASRDREDYGYTF. In DNA form, the CDR3 reads TGTGCCTCACGGGACAGGGAAGACTATGGCTACACCTTC.

The CDR3 DNA sequence: TGTGCTAGTGGTTTGTTAGCAGGGGACTCCTACAATGAGCAGTTCTTC. Protein sequence: CASGLLAGDSYNEQFF. J is TRBJ2-1 and V is TRBV12-5, with D possibly TRBD1 on 6 matching bases. Trimming took off 2 bases at V and 0 bases at J, with 11 bases between the two ends. CDR3 length: 16 amino acids. The germline CDR1 and CDR2 sequences are LGHNT and FRNRAP. Based on the CDR3 plus reference TRBV12-5 and TRBJ2-1, the full variable domain is DARVTQTPRHKVTEMGQEVTMRCQPILGHNTVFWYRQTMMQGLELLAYFRNRAPLDDSGMPKDRFSAEMPDATLATLKIQPSEPRDSAVYFCASGLLAGDSYNEQFFGPGTRLTVL.

The rearrangement links TRBV29-1 to TRBJ2-7; no firm D call. CDR3 length: 13 amino acids. Trimming pared 4 bases from V and 0 bases from J, leaving 10 bases between. Germline V lookup: CDR1 SQVTM, CDR2 ANQGSEA. The CDR3 DNA reads as TGCAGCGTTGTTCTCACAAACTCCTACGAGCAGTACTTC. Residues: CSVVLTNSYEQYF.

This clone was found once. V and J are TRBV5-5 and TRBJ2-5; no clear D. The CDR3 consists of 12 residues. The V gene's germline CDR1 is SGHKS and CDR2 YYEKEE (reference sequence). Trimming took 0 bases from V and 7 from J, leaving 7 bases between them. DNA for the CDR3: TGTGCCAGCAGCTTGGAGATCGGGACCCAGTACTTC. It codes for CASSLEIGTQYF.

This clone has a single count. The chain links TRBV7-9 to TRBJ2-5; D might be TRBD1 (5 bases). The CDR3 covers 15 residues. Looked up from germline, CDR1 is SEHNR and CDR2 is FQNEAQ (reference sequence). V lost 4 bases to trimming and J lost 3 bases, with 15 bases between them. CDR3 sequence: CASSSIRGAEETQYF. In DNA, the CDR3 is TGTGCCAGCAGCTCGATCCGTGGGGCGGAAGAGACCCAGTACTTC. Using reference TRBV7-9 and TRBJ2-5 for the parts outside the CDR3, the full variable domain is DTGVSQNPRHKITKRGQNVTFRCDPISEHNRLYWYRQTLGQGPEFLTYFQNEAQLEKSRLLSDRFSAERPKGSFSTLEIQRTEQGDSAMYLCASSSIRGAEETQYFGPGTRLLVL.

The chain links TRBV7-9 to TRBJ2-3; D might be TRBD2 (5 bases). The CDR3 has 16 amino acids. From germline, CDR1 is SEHNR and CDR2 FQNEAQ (reference sequence). V lost 1 base and J 3 bases, leaving 14 bases between the germline ends. CDR3 bases: TGTGCCAGCAGCTTAGAGTCGTGGGAGTTGACAGATACGCAGTATTTT. This sequence encodes CASSLESWELTDTQYF. The complete variable domain, with remaining parts taken from reference TRBV7-9 and TRBJ2-3, reads DTGVSQNPRHKITKRGQNVTFRCDPISEHNRLYWYRQTLGQGPEFLTYFQNEAQLEKSRLLSDRFSAERPKGSFSTLEIQRTEQGDSAMYLCASSLESWELTDTQYFGPGTRLTVL.

This sequence joins TRBV5-1 and TRBJ2-7, with TRBD1 matching over 12 bases. The CDR3 runs 19 residues. With V trimmed by 3 bases and J by 4 bases, 17 bases remained unmatched. Germline CDR1 reads SGHRS; CDR2 reads YFSETQ. The CDR3 sequence: CASSSTTRDRGPREYEQYF. DNA of the CDR3: TGCGCCAGCAGCTCCACGACCCGGGACAGGGGGCCCCGCGAGTACGAGCAGTACTTC. The whole variable domain, remainder taken from reference TRBV5-1 and TRBJ2-7, is KAGVTQTPRYLIKTRGQQVTLSCSPISGHRSVSWYQQTPGQGLQFLFEYFSETQRNKGNFPGRFSGRQFSNSRSEMNVSTLELGDSALYLCASSSTTRDRGPREYEQYFGPGTRLTVT.

The genes are TRBV29-1 and TRBJ2-5; no definite D call. The CDR3 is made up of 14 amino acids. V lost 1 base and J lost 5, with 14 bases in between. Per germline, CDR1 SQVTM and CDR2 ANQGSEA. The DNA for the CDR3 is TGCAGCGTTGAAGTGCTGGCCGACGGGGAGACCCAGTACTTC. Its protein is CSVEVLADGETQYF.

This chain joins TRBV29-1 and TRBJ2-1; TRBD2 aligns across 10 bases. J was trimmed by 7 bases and V by 1 base; bases with no gene match: 4. This CDR3 is built from 14 residues. The germline gives CDR1 SQVTM, CDR2 ANQGSEA. In DNA form, the CDR3 reads TGCAGCGTTGAAGCTAGCGGGAGTGGGAATGAGCAGTTCTTC. It specifies CSVEASGSGNEQFF.

This sequence joins TRBV7-3 and TRBJ1-4; D unclear. The CDR3 spans 15 residues. Trimming removed 2 bases from V and 3 bases from J, with 10 bases in between. The germline CDR1 and CDR2 sequences are SGHTA and FQGTGA. The CDR3 DNA reads TGTGCCAGCAGCTTATCGGGGTTGTCTAATGAAAAACTGTTTTTT. It translates to CASSLSGLSNEKLFF.

A note on this clone: At the DNA level, this CDR3 is encoded by other sequences in the same sample as well. The V call is TRBV6-5, the J call TRBJ1-1; tentatively, D is TRBD1 (5 bases). Looked up from germline, CDR1 is MNHEY and CDR2 is SVGAGI. Trimming took 2 bases from V and 1 from J, leaving 8 bases between them. There are 14 residues in the CDR3. CDR3 protein: CASSYQGTNTEAFF. The CDR3 DNA is TGTGCCAGCAGTTACCAGGGTACGAACACTGAAGCTTTCTTT.